The 29 T cell receptor beta chains presented below share a single source sample, sequenced in a study of T cell responses to AZD1222 COVID-19 vaccine (dated by TCRdb to about 2021). Receptor libraries were prepared by the immunoSEQ multiplex PCR assay. This immuneACCESS table, as held by TCRdb, lists in-frame sequences with V and J called but not all clones. Of the missing ones, under half trace to an unresolved V gene in checked studies; the others have no known cause. The sample records some 130,000 clones, 90% to 95% of which are singletons. Clones ranked in the top ten supply approximately 3.4% of the sample. The meaning of the sample's time point label: baseline before first vaccination. Sequences were derived from peripheral blood, sampled on day 0 of AZD1222 vaccination. The receptors were gathered from an adult in good health.

The CDR3 sequence: CASSQVSQDFPYNEQFF. The CDR3 DNA follows: TGCGCCAGCAGCCAAGTTTCTCAGGACTTCCCCTACAATGAGCAGTTCTTC. This rearrangement joins TRBV4-1 to TRBJ2-1; weak D call: TRBD2 (5 bases). Germline V CDR1 and CDR2: MGHRA, YSYEKL. There are 17 residues in the CDR3. The V end was cut by 1 base, the J end by 2 bases, with 15 bases between.

In this sample, this clone turned up once. V is TRBV19 and J is TRBJ1-1, with D maybe TRBD1 (5 bases). Trimming removed 2 bases from V and 7 bases from J, with 8 bases in between. This CDR3 contains 12 residues. The germline CDR1 and CDR2 sequences are LNHDA and SQIVND (reference sequence). The CDR3 bases are TGTGCCAGTAGTATAAGGGGCGATGAAGCTTTCTTT. It translates to CASSIRGDEAFF.

V and J are TRBV12-5 and TRBJ1-2; maybe TRBD1 (6 bases). The CDR3 has 15 residues. Germline V gives CDR1 LGHNT, CDR2 FRNRAP. V was pared by 6 bases and J by 6 bases, with 20 bases between. The CDR3 protein is CASGHTSGDPDGYTF. DNA of the CDR3: TGTGCTAGTGGGCACACCTCAGGGGACCCTGATGGCTACACCTTC.

The CDR3 nucleotides read TGTGCCAGCAGCCGAGACAGGGCCGATTCACCCCTCCACTTT. Encoded protein: CASSRDRADSPLHF. The V gene is TRBV4-2, the J gene TRBJ1-6, with 7 bases identical to TRBD1. The CDR3 is made up of 14 amino acids. The germline V gene has CDR1 LGHNA and CDR2 YNFKEQ. J lost 8 bases, V lost 4 bases, and 5 bases had no gene match.

This chain joins TRBV28 and TRBJ2-1; D might be TRBD2 (6 bases). Trimming took off 1 base at V and 4 bases at J, with 14 bases between the two ends. There are 16 residues in the CDR3. Per germline, CDR1 MDHEN and CDR2 SYDVKM. CDR3 sequence (DNA): TGTGCCAGCAGTTTATCCGGGACTGTTGTATACAATGAGCAGTTCTTC. It translates to CASSLSGTVVYNEQFF.

The genes are TRBV19 and TRBJ1-1; D unclear. The CDR3 runs 13 residues. Germline lookup yields CDR1 LNHDA and CDR2 SQIVND (reference sequence). Trimming stripped 3 bases from V and 1 base from J, with 6 bases between. CDR3 in amino acids: CASSMQRNTEAFF. The DNA for the CDR3 is TGTGCCAGTAGTATGCAACGGAACACTGAAGCTTTCTTT.

The chain joins TRBV7-2 to TRBJ2-3; D uncertain. Germline values: CDR1 SGHTA, CDR2 FQGNSA. The CDR3 runs 15 residues. V was shortened by 0 bases and J by 0 bases, with 7 bases between the two germline ends. The CDR3 region has the DNA TGTGCCAGCAGCTTAGCTCCCACCAGCACAGATACGCAGTATTTT. Translating it yields CASSLAPTSTDTQYF.

The chain couples TRBV5-6 to TRBJ1-6; perhaps TRBD1 as D (6 bases). CDR3 size: 14 residues. Trimming pared 6 bases from V and 15 bases from J, leaving 22 bases between. CDR1 SGHDT and CDR2 YYEEEE come from the germline V gene. The CDR3 nucleotides are TGTGCCAGCACCGGCACGACCAACAGGGCTCACCTCCACTTT. It specifies CASTGTTNRAHLHF. The whole variable domain, remainder taken from reference TRBV5-6 and TRBJ1-6, is DAGVTQSPTHLIKTRGQQVTLRCSPKSGHDTVSWYQQALGQGPQFIFQYYEEEERQRGNFPDRFSGHQFPNYSSELNVNALLLGDSALYLCASTGTTNRAHLHFGNGTRLTVT.

This chain uses TRBV6-1 with TRBJ1-5; 9 bases fit TRBD1. This CDR3 region has 16 residues. With V trimmed by 3 bases and J by 6 bases, 9 bases remained unmatched. Looked up from germline, CDR1 is MNHNS and CDR2 is SASEGT. DNA for the CDR3: TGTGCCAGCAGTGACCCCGGGGCGGACAGGGGTCAGCCCCAGCATTTT. Translating it yields CASSDPGADRGQPQHF.

The V and J genes are TRBV5-6 and TRBJ1-2; 7 positions agree with TRBD1. The junction had 10 bases not matched to a gene; V was cut back by 1 base and J by 4 bases. Germline loops: CDR1 SGHDT, CDR2 YYEEEE. The CDR3 has 16 amino acids. The CDR3 is CASSLIPGQAAYGYTF. The CDR3 region has the DNA TGTGCCAGCAGCTTGATACCCGGACAGGCGGCCTATGGCTACACCTTC.

In its sample, this clone was seen once. The chain couples TRBV11-3 to TRBJ2-1; D not certain. Germline V gene data show CDR1 as SGHNT and CDR2 as YENEEA. The CDR3 is 13 residues long. Between the trimmed V and J ends, which lost 0 bases and 8 bases, there was a span of 8 bases. For the CDR3, the DNA is TGTGCCAGCAGCTTAGAAATGGGCGATGAGCAGTTCTTC. Residues: CASSLEMGDEQFF.

CDR3 sequence (DNA): TGTGCCAGCAGTTTGGGGGTAGGCGTCAGGGGCTACACCTTC. The encoded protein is CASSLGVGVRGYTF. This sequence joins TRBV28 and TRBJ1-2; the D gene is possibly TRBD1 (5 bases). The germline V gene encodes CDR1 MDHEN and CDR2 SYDVKM. With 3 bases removed from V and 8 bases from J, the gap between germline ends came to 16 bases. The CDR3 has 14 amino acids.

The chain has TRBV27 and TRBJ2-7; TRBD1 might be the D (5 bases). This CDR3 is built from 14 residues. Germline V gene data show CDR1 as MNHEY and CDR2 as SMNVEV (reference sequence). Trimming took 0 bases from V and 3 from J, leaving 9 bases between them. This chain's CDR3 is CASSLSTGNYEQYF. For the CDR3, the DNA is TGTGCCAGCAGTTTATCAACAGGAAACTACGAGCAGTACTTC.

The table lists this clone with a count of one. The chain combines TRBV7-3 with TRBJ2-5; D call uncertain. Looked up from germline, CDR1 is SGHTA and CDR2 is FQGTGA. V dropped 1 base and J dropped 1 base, with 4 bases sitting between them. This CDR3 is built from 13 residues. This CDR3 is CASSLNSQETQYF. The CDR3 DNA reads as TGTGCCAGCAGCTTAAACAGCCAAGAGACCCAGTACTTC.

This chain connects TRBV7-2 to TRBJ1-3; the D is unclear. CDR1 SGHTA and CDR2 FQGNSA come from the germline V gene. V lost 2 bases and J 4 bases, leaving 3 bases between the germline ends. CDR3 size: 12 residues. CDR3 sequence reads: CASSLPGNTIYF. The CDR3 bases are TGTGCCAGCAGCTTACCGGGAAACACCATATATTTT.

This clone was seen a handful of times. V usage is TRBV3-1 (or the pseudogene TRBV3-2) and J usage is TRBJ1-6; TRBD1 matches at 7 bases. Looked up from germline, CDR1 is LGHDT and CDR2 is YNNKEL (reference sequence). The CDR3 runs to 18 residues. V lost 3 bases to trimming and J lost 5 bases; unmatched junction nucleotides: 13. This chain's CDR3 is CASSHRDSRFRNNSPLHF. The CDR3 DNA reads as TGTGCCAGCAGCCATAGGGACAGTAGGTTTAGGAATAATTCACCCCTCCACTTT.

The chain combines TRBV30 with TRBJ1-1; D gene uncertain. The CDR3 is 13 amino acids. Between the trimmed V and J ends, which lost 3 bases and 4 bases, there was a span of 12 bases. CDR1 is GTSNPN, CDR2 SVGIG, per germline (reference sequence). The DNA of the CDR3 is TGTGCCTGGAGGGCCCCTGGTTCCACTGAAGCTTTCTTT. Translation gives CAWRAPGSTEAFF.

This chain connects TRBV27 to TRBJ1-5; D remains unclear. Germline V gives CDR1 MNHEY, CDR2 SMNVEV (reference sequence). CDR3 length: 13 residues. V was clipped by 7 bases and J by 2 bases, with 9 bases between them. CDR3 nucleotides: TGTGCCAGCAAACCGTCGGGCAATCAGCCCCAGCATTTT. Its translation: CASKPSGNQPQHF.

This chain links TRBV9 with TRBJ2-7; possible D gene TRBD1, 6 bases. The V and J ends lost 3 bases and 2 bases respectively, with 12 bases between them. From germline, CDR1 is SGDLS and CDR2 YYNGEE. The CDR3 length is 14 residues. The CDR3 DNA sequence: TGTGCCAGCAGCGGAGGACAGTCGGCCTACGAGCAGTACTTC. It specifies CASSGGQSAYEQYF.

This rearrangement joins TRBV4-2 to TRBJ2-7, with no clear D. This CDR3 comprises 15 residues. V was shortened by 1 base and J by 0 bases, with 10 bases between the two germline ends. Germline values: CDR1 LGHNA, CDR2 YNFKEQ. The chain's CDR3 is CASSQVAESSYEQYF. The CDR3 DNA sequence: TGTGCCAGCAGCCAAGTGGCGGAGAGCTCCTACGAGCAGTACTTC.

This clone was seen a single time. The V gene is TRBV5-4, the J gene TRBJ1-3; D unclear. The length of the CDR3 is 15 residues. The V end was cut by 5 bases, the J end by 0 bases, with 12 bases between. Germline V gene lookup returns CDR1 SGHNT and CDR2 YYREEE (reference sequence). The CDR3 region is CASSMDLRSGNTIYF. Here the CDR3 DNA reads TGTGCCAGCAGTATGGACCTCCGCTCTGGAAACACCATATATTTT. The complete variable domain, with remaining parts taken from reference TRBV5-4 and TRBJ1-3, reads ETGVTQSPTHLIKTRGQQVTLRCSSQSGHNTVSWYQQALGQGPQFIFQYYREEENGRGNFPPRFSGLQFPNYSSELNVNALELDDSALYLCASSMDLRSGNTIYFGEGSWLTVV.

The genes are TRBV28 and TRBJ2-7; TRBD1 matches at 9 bases. Germline-derived CDR1 and CDR2 are MDHEN and SYDVKM. J was trimmed by 5 bases and V by 4 bases; bases with no gene match: 9. The CDR3 has 15 amino acids. The CDR3 region has the DNA TGTGCCAGCAGTTCCTCCGGGACAGGGTCCCACGAGCAGTACTTC. It translates to CASSSSGTGSHEQYF. The full variable domain, in which reference TRBV28 and TRBJ2-7 provide the parts outside the CDR3, is DVKVTQSSRYLVKRTGEKVFLECVQDMDHENMFWYRQDPGLGLRLIYFSYDVKMKEKGDIPEGYSVSREKKERFSLILESASTNQTSMYLCASSSSGTGSHEQYFGPGTRLTVT.

V is TRBV25-1 and J is TRBJ1-2, with D maybe TRBD1 (6 bases). The CDR3 sequence is 13 residues long. Trimming shortened V by 6 bases and J by 9 bases, and 17 bases separated the two germline ends. The germline gives CDR1 MGHDK, CDR2 SYGVNS. The CDR3 DNA follows: TGTGCCAGCAGCCCAGGTGGGGGCGGACGCTACACCTTC. It codes for CASSPGGGGRYTF.

This chain joins TRBV6-5 and TRBJ1-1; a possible D gene is TRBD1 (5 bases). The germline CDR1 and CDR2 sequences are MNHEY and SVGAGI. The V and J ends lost 2 bases and 4 bases respectively, with 11 bases between them. The CDR3 totals 14 residues. CDR3 coding DNA: TGTGCCAGCAGTTACGCCAGGGAGGTCACTGAAGCTTTCTTT. As protein: CASSYAREVTEAFF.

This rearrangement joins TRBV28 to TRBJ1-3; D gene unclear. CDR3 length equals 13 residues. Per the germline V gene, CDR1 is MDHEN and CDR2 is SYDVKM. V was shortened by 2 bases and J by 0 bases, with 2 bases between the two germline ends. CDR3 in amino acids: CASSLDSGNTIYF. Here the CDR3 DNA reads TGTGCCAGCAGTTTAGACTCTGGAAACACCATATATTTT. The whole variable domain, remainder taken from reference TRBV28 and TRBJ1-3, is DVKVTQSSRYLVKRTGEKVFLECVQDMDHENMFWYRQDPGLGLRLIYFSYDVKMKEKGDIPEGYSVSREKKERFSLILESASTNQTSMYLCASSLDSGNTIYFGEGSWLTVV.

V usage is TRBV27 and J usage is TRBJ1-2; possible D gene TRBD1, 5 bases. The germline CDR1 and CDR2 sequences are MNHEY and SMNVEV (reference sequence). The CDR3 length is 16 residues. With 5 bases removed from V and 3 bases from J, the gap between germline ends came to 19 bases. In DNA form, the CDR3 reads TGTGCCAGCAGTCCCTCGTGGGACGGGGGGGACTATGGCTACACCTTC. Translation gives CASSPSWDGGDYGYTF.

V usage is TRBV15 and J usage is TRBJ2-3; D possibly corresponds to TRBD1 (6 bases). This CDR3 is 13 amino acids long. The V end was cut by 2 bases, the J end by 8 bases, with 11 bases between. CDR1 is LNHNV, CDR2 YYDKDF, per germline (reference sequence). CDR3 sequence: CATSRSTGGTQYF. For the CDR3, the DNA is TGTGCCACCAGCAGATCGACAGGAGGTACGCAGTATTTT.

The gene calls are TRBV9 and TRBJ2-2; D is tentatively TRBD1 or TRBD2 (6 bases each). CDR3 length equals 16 residues. CDR1 and CDR2 from the germline V gene are SGDLS and YYNGEE. V gave up 3 bases and J gave up 6 bases, with 18 bases separating them. The CDR3 DNA reads as TGTGCCAGCAGCGCGAGGCACGGGGGCGATCCCGGGGAGCTGTTTTTT. The encoded protein is CASSARHGGDPGELFF.

The table lists this clone with a count of one. V gene TRBV25-1 combines with J gene TRBJ1-4, with a weak D call TRBD1 (5 bases). The CDR3 runs 14 residues. V lost 0 bases and J lost 4, with 6 bases in between. Germline CDR1 and CDR2: MGHDK and SYGVNS. The CDR3 DNA follows: TGTGCCAGCAGTGAATACAGGGTTAATGAAAAACTGTTTTTT. The encoded protein is CASSEYRVNEKLFF.